A few counts support the clone carrying this TCR beta chain. At one boundary the junction diverges from the germline segment, which might be a read error. This entry is derived from a study of tumor-infiltrating lymphocytes in primary liver carcinoma. Starting from 450 to 500 ng of total RNA, TCR beta cDNA was produced with a primer in the constant region. Three nested multiplex PCR rounds, a slightly modified ARM-PCR method, built the TCR beta libraries. The first two PCR rounds used TRBV1-TRBV30 forward primers with a C-beta reverse primer, around 10 cycles each. TCRdb fed the multiplex PCR reads into MiXCR, producing one record per CDR3 protein. This sample has about 64,000 distinct CDR3 sequences, with about 71% found just once. Joint extraction of RNA and DNA used roughly 19-31 mg of bulk tissue that was unsorted. Germline V gene sequence: CDR1 SGHAT, CDR2 FQNNGV. There are 16 residues in the CDR3.

Sequencing was performed on liver tumor tissue from sampling region 4. This sample's subset: tumor region T4, right-lateral pole. The gene calls are TRBV11-2 and TRBJ2-5, with 7 bases that match TRBD2. The clonotype comes from a man in his forties with primary liver carcinoma and hepatitis B virus infection. In DNA, the CDR3 is TGTGCCGGCAGCAAAACTCCTGGGGGGGGGAAAGAGACCCAGTACTTC. As protein: CAGSKTPGGGKETQYF.